This T cell receptor (beta chain) is drawn from a study of blood T cells in healthy people across ages. This clonotype was recorded a few times. Its antigen is unknown. The V gene end was trimmed by 3 bases and the J gene end by 7 bases; junction bases not matched to a gene: 13. The V gene's germline CDR1 is SGHRS and CDR2 YFSETQ. The CDR3 is made up of 15 amino acids. Broader study findings: It was held that diversity estimates obtained from one million T cells represented underestimates. Naive CD4+ cell counts and diversity both ran higher in long-lived than in aged donors.

With a J-beta primer mix and a sample-barcoded 5' primer, a second PCR ran about 7 to 11 cycles. A 12-random-nucleotide template-switch adaptor tagged each cDNA molecule. Using its own MiXCR run on the 5' RACE reads, TCRdb lists one record per CDR3 protein. Of about 1,000,000 distinct CDR3 sequences in the sample, roughly 45% were seen once. Sequencing was carried out using blood. This receptor was identified in a woman aged 55-70 years in good health. V is TRBV5-1 and J is TRBJ2-7, with 7 bases fitting TRBD1. The CDR3 region is CASSYGPTGRGEQYF. As DNA, the CDR3 is TGCGCCAGCAGCTATGGCCCGACAGGGCGAGGGGAGCAGTACTTC.